The clone carrying this TCR beta chain came up a few times. This CDR3 contains 13 residues. Germline CDR1 reads LNHDA; CDR2 reads SQIVND (reference sequence). The V gene lost 6 bases and the J gene lost 4 bases, with 12 bases spanning the gap. The data derive from a study of cytotoxic CD8 clonotypes in ibrutinib-treated CLL. In the study overall: Averaging across samples gave approximately 260,000 productive templates and roughly 90,000 productive rearrangements.

Depth targeted 1 in 200,000 to 1 in 1 million T cells, averaging roughly 9.7x coverage per clonotype. Assay used: immunoSEQ multiplex PCR; TCRdb lists only in-frame clones, some missing. Among about 160,000 clones, about 84% were seen once, and the ten largest hold 4.6%. The gene calls are TRBV19 and TRBJ1-2; D possibly corresponds to TRBD1 (5 bases). This receptor was identified in a human donor with chronic lymphocytic leukemia. This sample comprised PBMCs, obtained after 24 months of ibrutinib treatment. The CDR3 reads CASRGRTTYGYTF. The DNA of the CDR3 is TGTGCCAGTAGAGGGAGGACAACCTATGGCTACACCTTC.